This T cell receptor (beta chain) is from a study of graft-versus-host responses after intestinal transplantation. About the study: Isolated intestinal, liver-intestinal, or multivisceral transplants were what recipients had. For two to three years after anti-thymocyte globulin induction, all recipients took tacrolimus and steroids. Study-level results: Some GvH clones appeared in ileal mucosa or blood before recipient bone marrow. Elevated graft-versus-host to host-versus-graft clonal ratios in allografts were recorded for patients with graft-donor T cell macrochimerism.

J was trimmed by 2 bases and V by 6 bases; bases with no gene match: 4. The CDR3 length is 14 residues. CDR1 is LNHDA and CDR2 is SQIVND in the germline V gene (reference sequence). The assay was immunoSEQ multiplex PCR, and TCRdb's table has in-frame clones only and misses some. Seen here are about 54,000 clones, roughly nine tenths observed once, and the top ten hold approximately 5%. This clone appeared a single time. Its antigen is as yet unknown. This sample comprised PBMCs, obtained approximately 660 days after intestinal transplant. V usage is TRBV19 and J usage is TRBJ2-1, with 7 bases fitting TRBD1. The TCR sequence derives from a human patient who received an intestinal transplant, so some T cells may come from the graft donor. CDR3 amino acids: CASRGTVAYNEQFF. The CDR3 DNA sequence: TGTGCCAGTAGGGGGACAGTCGCCTACAATGAGCAGTTCTTC.